One T cell receptor beta chain is described in this entry. This sample stems from a study of glioma-infiltrating T cells. The CDR3 totals 15 residues. Trimming at V came to 7 bases and at J to 8 bases, leaving 7 bases not matched to a gene. Amplification of TCR alpha and beta CDR3 regions from RNA used iRepertoire nested multiplex PCR. Using its own MiXCR run on the multiplex PCR reads, TCRdb lists one record per CDR3 protein. The sample lists over 15,000 distinct CDR3 sequences; more than 45% were seen once. The sample comprised glioma tissue, nonneoplastic brain tissue, or PBMCs (not recorded which). The V gene is TRBV12-3 or TRBV12-4, the J gene TRBJ2-1; 14 nucleotides agree with TRBD2. This receptor was identified in a human donor with low-grade glioma or glioblastoma, undergoing nonglioma brain surgery, or in good health (not recorded which). The DNA for the CDR3 is TGTGCCAGCATTCTTGCGGGACTAGCGGGAGATGAGCAGTTCTTC. Residues: CASILAGLAGDEQFF.